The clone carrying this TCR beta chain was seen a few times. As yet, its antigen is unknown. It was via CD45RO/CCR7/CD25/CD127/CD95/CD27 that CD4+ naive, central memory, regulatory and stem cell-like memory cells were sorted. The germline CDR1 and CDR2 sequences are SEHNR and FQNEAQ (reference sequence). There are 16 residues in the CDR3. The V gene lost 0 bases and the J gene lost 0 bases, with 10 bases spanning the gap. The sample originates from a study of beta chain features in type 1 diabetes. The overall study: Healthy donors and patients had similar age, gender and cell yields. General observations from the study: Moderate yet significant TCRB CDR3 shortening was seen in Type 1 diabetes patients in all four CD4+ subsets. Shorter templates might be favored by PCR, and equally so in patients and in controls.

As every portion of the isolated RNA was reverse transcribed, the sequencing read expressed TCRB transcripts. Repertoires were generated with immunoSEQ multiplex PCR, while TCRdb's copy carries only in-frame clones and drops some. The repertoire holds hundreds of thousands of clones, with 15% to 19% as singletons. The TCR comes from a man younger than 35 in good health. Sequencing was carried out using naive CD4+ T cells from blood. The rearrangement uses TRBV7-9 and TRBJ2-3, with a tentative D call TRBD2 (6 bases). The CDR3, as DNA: TGTGCCAGCAGCTTAGCTAGCGGAACTAGCACAGATACGCAGTATTTT. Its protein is CASSLASGTSTDTQYF. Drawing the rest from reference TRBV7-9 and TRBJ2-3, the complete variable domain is DTGVSQNPRHKITKRGQNVTFRCDPISEHNRLYWYRQTLGQGPEFLTYFQNEAQLEKSRLLSDRFSAERPKGSFSTLEIQRTEQGDSAMYLCASSLASGTSTDTQYFGPGTRLTVL.